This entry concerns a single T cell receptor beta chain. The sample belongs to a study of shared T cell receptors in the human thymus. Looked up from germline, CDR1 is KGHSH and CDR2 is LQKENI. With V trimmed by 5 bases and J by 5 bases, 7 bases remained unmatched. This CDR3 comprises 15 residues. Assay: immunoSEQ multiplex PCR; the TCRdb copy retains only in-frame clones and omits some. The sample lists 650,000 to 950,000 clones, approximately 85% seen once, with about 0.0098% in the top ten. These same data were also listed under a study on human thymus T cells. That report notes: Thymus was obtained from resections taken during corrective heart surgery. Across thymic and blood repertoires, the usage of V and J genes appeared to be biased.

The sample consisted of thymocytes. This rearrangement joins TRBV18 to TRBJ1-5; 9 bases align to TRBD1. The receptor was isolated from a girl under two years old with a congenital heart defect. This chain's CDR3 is CASSSGQGSYQPQHF. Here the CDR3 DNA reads TGTGCCAGCTCATCAGGACAGGGGTCTTATCAGCCCCAGCATTTT.